A selection of T cell receptor beta chains follows, all from one sample in a study of CD8+ T cells in alopecia areata. The table came from immunoSEQ multiplex PCR; TCRdb's copy has only in-frame clones and leaves some out. The sample shows 150,000 to 200,000 clones, just under 65% of them seen only once. The sample here was CD4+ T cells sorted from blood, taken at approximately week 49, from a patient treated with tofacitinib. These receptor sequences come from a human donor with alopecia areata. Each CDR3 is given with its conserved first and last residue. Fields, in order: D gene, J gene, clone size, V gene, CDR3 DNA, CDR3 protein. A D gene is named only where the DNA matches it firmly. Rows give clone size only sometimes, using once, few, many, or a class for an expanded clone.

d_call: .; j_call: TRBJ1-2; clone_size: .; v_call: TRBV4-3; cdr3_nt: TGCGCCAGCAGCCAAGAGGGAGTGGATGGCTACACCTTC; cdr3_aa: CASSQEGVDGYTF
d_call: .; j_call: TRBJ2-1; clone_size: .; v_call: TRBV25-1; cdr3_nt: TGTGCCAGCAGTGGAGACAGTAGGAATGAGCAGTTCTTC; cdr3_aa: CASSGDSRNEQFF
d_call: .; j_call: TRBJ2-2; clone_size: few; v_call: TRBV7-2; cdr3_nt: TGTGCCAGCAGCGAAGGGACCACCGGGGAGCTGTTTTTT; cdr3_aa: CASSEGTTGELFF
d_call: .; j_call: TRBJ2-7; clone_size: .; v_call: TRBV6-1; cdr3_nt: TGTGCCAGCATGACCCCCCCACCACGCTCCTACGAGCAGTACTTC; cdr3_aa: CASMTPPPRSYEQYF
d_call: TRBD1; j_call: TRBJ2-7; clone_size: few; v_call: TRBV29-1; cdr3_nt: TGCAGCGTTGATAGAGCAGGGGGCAAAGAGCAGTACTTC; cdr3_aa: CSVDRAGGKEQYF
d_call: .; j_call: TRBJ1-4; clone_size: .; v_call: TRBV29-1; cdr3_nt: TGCAGCGGATCCTGGGGACAAGGTGAAAAACTGTTTTTT; cdr3_aa: CSGSWGQGEKLFF
d_call: .; j_call: TRBJ2-2; clone_size: .; v_call: TRBV6-5; cdr3_nt: TGTGCCAGCAGTTACGTACCGGGGAACACCGGGGAGCTGTTTTTT; cdr3_aa: CASSYVPGNTGELFF
d_call: .; j_call: TRBJ2-2; clone_size: once; v_call: TRBV25-1; cdr3_nt: TGTGCCAGCAGTCTGCCCGGCGGGGAGCTGTTTTTT; cdr3_aa: CASSLPGGELFF
d_call: .; j_call: TRBJ2-5; clone_size: few; v_call: TRBV6-6; cdr3_nt: TGTGCCAGCAGTGTTCTACGAGGGATTGGGTACTTC; cdr3_aa: CASSVLRGIGYF
d_call: .; j_call: TRBJ1-2; clone_size: .; v_call: TRBV29-1; cdr3_nt: TGCAGCGTTGTCGAGCCCGAGCCACGGGATGGCTACACCTTC; cdr3_aa: CSVVEPEPRDGYTF
d_call: .; j_call: TRBJ1-6; clone_size: .; v_call: TRBV27; cdr3_nt: TGTGCCAGCAGTTTGCGGGGTTATAATTCACCCCTCCACTTT; cdr3_aa: CASSLRGYNSPLHF
d_call: .; j_call: TRBJ2-3; clone_size: .; v_call: TRBV4-3; cdr3_nt: TGCGCCAGCAGCCAAGCCGGCACAGATACGCAGTATTTT; cdr3_aa: CASSQAGTDTQYF
d_call: .; j_call: TRBJ1-1; clone_size: .; v_call: TRBV11-2; cdr3_nt: TGTGCCAGCAACCGGTGGCAGGGACCCGAAGCTTTCTTT; cdr3_aa: CASNRWQGPEAFF
d_call: .; j_call: TRBJ1-1; clone_size: few; v_call: TRBV7-8; cdr3_nt: TGTGCCAGCAGCTTAGTGTATGGTCACCTAAACACTGAAGCTTTCTTT; cdr3_aa: CASSLVYGHLNTEAFF